Shown below are 25 T cell receptor beta chains from a single sample sequenced in a study of T cell clonality in common variable immunodeficiency. Measured with immunoSEQ multiplex PCR; TCRdb has only the in-frame clones, and not every one. The sample contains fewer than 50,000 clones, none of them singletons. The sequencing sample was made of peripheral blood mononuclear cells. The receptor source for this set is a person aged 18-69 years in good health.

This clone was seen ten or more times. Read sequence stops 3 residues before the CDR3 end, and the germline J gene provides the missing end. The chain links TRBV6-2 or TRBV6-3 to TRBJ2-1, with 11 positions matching TRBD2. This CDR3 has 15 residues. CDR1 and CDR2 (germline): MNHEY, SVGEGT. Trimming took 4 bases from V and 4 from J; bases not matched to a gene: 3. The CDR3 bases that were read are TGTGCCAGCAGTTTACTAGCGGGAGTGTACAATGAG. This sequence encodes CASSLLAGVYNE. The CDR3 reads in full as CASSLLAGVYNEQFF.

The sample holds many counts of this clone. The DNA ends 3 residues before the CDR3 does, and the rest of the CDR3 is filled in from the germline J gene. The chain employs TRBV10-3 and TRBJ2-5; 12 bases fit TRBD2. The V and J ends lost 3 bases and 1 base, in that order; junction bases with no gene match: 3. The CDR3 length is 16 residues. CDR1 and CDR2 (germline): ENHRY, SYGVKD. The sequenced CDR3 bases are TGTGCCATCAGTGATGGGACTAGCGGGTCCCAAGAGACC. Amino acids: CAISDGTSGSQET. The whole CDR3 protein reads CAISDGTSGSQETQYF.

This clone was picked up many times. The CDR3 end falls 3 residues outside the read, so it is completed with the germline J gene. This rearrangement joins TRBV29-1 to TRBJ1-4, with 7 bases fitting TRBD1. Trimming took 5 bases from V and 4 from J; bases not matched to a gene: 7. The CDR3 extends over 14 amino acids. Germline V gene data show CDR1 as SQVTM and CDR2 as ANQGSEA. CDR3 sequence reads: CSVRQGGRNEKLFF. The part of the CDR3 DNA that was read is TGCAGCGTTCGACAGGGTGGGCGTAATGAAAAA.

This clone appeared many times. The CDR3 extends 3 residues past the end of the read, so its final part is completed from the germline J gene. The chain employs TRBV19 and TRBJ1-5; TRBD1 agrees at 7 bases. This CDR3 comprises 13 residues. With V trimmed by 7 bases and J by 7 bases, 7 bases remained unmatched. The germline V gene has CDR1 LNHDA and CDR2 SQIVND (reference sequence). The covered CDR3 bases are TGTGCCAGTATGCGGCAGGGGGTACAGCCC. Residues: CASMRQGVQP. The full CDR3 protein is CASMRQGVQPQHF. Variable domain in full (rest from reference TRBV19 and TRBJ1-5): DGGITQSPKYLFRKEGQNVTLSCEQNLNHDAMYWYRQDPGQGLRLIYYSQIVNDFQKGDIAEGYSVSREKKESFPLTVTSAQKNPTAFYLCASMRQGVQPQHFGDGTRLSIL.

Note on this clone: Read data end 3 residues before the CDR3 end; the end is taken from the germline J gene. The rearrangement uses TRBV19 and TRBJ1-2; D unclear. This CDR3 is 15 amino acids long. Germline assignment: CDR1 LNHDA and CDR2 SQIVND (reference sequence). CDR3 DNA, as far as it was read: TGTGCCAGTATTCTCACTAGCGGGAGTACAAGGGAC. It translates to CASILTSGSTRD. The whole CDR3 sequence reads CASILTSGSTRDYTF.

This clone was seen repeatedly, ten times or more. The read ends 3 residues early relative to the CDR3; the germline J gene fills the gap. The chain is built from TRBV19 and TRBJ2-7; TRBD2 matches at 8 bases. Germline loops: CDR1 LNHDA, CDR2 SQIVND (reference sequence). This CDR3 contains 15 residues. V lost 2 bases to trimming and J lost 0 bases; unmatched junction nucleotides: 3. The sequenced part of the CDR3 DNA is TGTGCCAGTAGTATAATTAGCGGGGACTCCTACGAG. Amino acid sequence: CASSIISGDSYE. The CDR3 as a whole reads CASSIISGDSYEQYF.

This clone turned up a few times. The read gets to within 3 residues of the CDR3 end, and the germline J gene fills in the rest. The chain combines TRBV19 with TRBJ2-3; TRBD2 matches at 11 bases. Germline V CDR1 and CDR2: LNHDA, SQIVND (reference sequence). The CDR3 length is 16 residues. The sequenced part of the CDR3 DNA is TGTGCCAGTAGTATGCCGGGACTAGCGGAGCAAGAGACG. The encoded protein is CASSMPGLAEQET. From start to end, the CDR3 is CASSMPGLAEQETQYF.

This clone occurred many times. The read is 3 residues too short to cover the CDR3 end, so that end is filled in from the germline J gene. J is TRBJ2-7 and V is TRBV19, with 9 bases aligning to TRBD1. With 9 bases clipped from V and 1 base from J, the junction kept 13 bases outside the gene matches. Germline V CDR1 and CDR2: LNHDA, SQIVND (reference sequence). The CDR3 covers 16 residues. CDR3 sequence: CASDRGGVSGSYEQYF. The sequenced CDR3 bases are TGTGCCAGCGACAGGGGGGGGGTTAGCGGATCCTACGAG.

The sample holds many counts of this clone. Sequencing ends 3 residues short of the CDR3 end; the germline J gene provides the rest. The rearrangement joins TRBV10-3 to TRBJ2-1; a weak D match, TRBD2 (5 bases). The CDR3 spans 13 residues. Trimming took 5 bases from V and 5 from J, leaving 10 bases between them. Looked up from germline, CDR1 is ENHRY and CDR2 is SYGVKD. This chain's CDR3 is CAISQISDNEQFF. The covered CDR3 bases are TGTGCCATCAGTCAGATTAGCGACAATGAG.

This clone was counted ten times or more. Its ends do not fully match the called genes, so a read error is possible. With the read ending 3 residues before the CDR3 end, the germline J gene is used to fill in that end. The rearrangement uses TRBV7-7 and TRBJ2-5; 8 bases align to TRBD2. Germline assignment: CDR1 SSHAT and CDR2 FNYEAQ (reference sequence). CDR3 length equals 14 residues. CDR3 region: CASSLAGGAETQYF. Incomplete CDR3 DNA: TGTGCTAGCAGCTTAGCCGGGGGGGCAGAGACC.

This clone was counted at least ten times. Coverage ceases 3 residues before the CDR3 finishes, and the germline J gene fills in the end. The chain uses TRBV9 and TRBJ2-7, with 14 bases fitting TRBD2. There are 18 residues in the CDR3. Germline CDR1 SGDLS, CDR2 YYNGEE. V was clipped by 3 bases and J by 2 bases; unmatched bases: 10. Incomplete CDR3 DNA: TGTGCCAGCAGCGAACGACTAGCGGGAGGGCCCAGCCCCTACGAG. Translated, it gives CASSERLAGGPSPYE. The CDR3, in full, reads CASSERLAGGPSPYEQYF.

Many counts were recorded for this clone. The read stops 3 residues short of the end of the CDR3; the missing end is completed from the germline J gene. The V and J genes are TRBV7-2 and TRBJ2-7; 9 bases fit TRBD2. The germline CDR1 and CDR2 sequences are SGHTA and FQGNSA. V gave up 6 bases and J gave up 3 bases; unmatched junction bases: 6. CDR3 size: 14 residues. The CDR3 bases that were read are TGTGCCAGCAGGGATAGCGGGAGTCTCTACGAG. Its translation is CASRDSGSLYE. The CDR3 as a whole reads CASRDSGSLYEQYF. The full variable domain, its missing parts supplied by reference TRBV7-2 and TRBJ2-7, is GAGVSQSPSNKVTEKGKDVELRCDPISGHTALYWYRQSLGQGLEFLIYFQGNSAPDKSGLPSDRFSAERTGGSVSTLTIQRTQQEDSAVYLCASRDSGSLYEQYFGPGTRLTVT.

This clone was counted many times. The read terminates 3 residues before the CDR3 end, so the remaining end is supplied by the germline J gene. The V and J genes are TRBV28 and TRBJ1-2; D is uncertain. CDR3 size: 11 residues. Germline V CDR1 and CDR2: MDHEN, SYDVKM. Trimming removed 4 bases at V and 7 bases at J, with 7 bases between. The CDR3 protein is CASSSEGGYTF. The part of the CDR3 DNA that was read is TGTGCCAGCAGTTCTGAGGGTGGC.

This clone occurred many times. The CDR3 end is not reached by the read, which stops 3 residues before it; the germline J gene fills it in. The V gene is TRBV2, the J gene TRBJ2-6, with D unclear. Germline assignment: CDR1 SNHLY and CDR2 FYNNEI. The CDR3 loop spans 16 amino acids. Trimming took off 5 bases at V and 0 bases at J, with 11 bases between the two ends. CDR3 bases read: TGTGCCAGCAGTAGGCCAGATTCCTCTGGGGCCAACGTC. Protein product: CASSRPDSSGANV. The CDR3 as a whole reads CASSRPDSSGANVLTF.

This clone was counted at least ten times. The sequenced fragment ends 3 residues before the CDR3 boundary, so the rest is inferred from the germline J gene. The V call is TRBV19, the J call TRBJ1-2, with 12 bases aligning to TRBD1. Germline V CDR1 and CDR2: LNHDA, SQIVND (reference sequence). This CDR3 is built from 18 residues. With 6 bases clipped from V and 3 bases from J, the junction kept 14 bases outside the gene matches. CDR3 DNA, as far as it was read: TGTGCCAGTAGAACCGGGACAGGGGGCCCGGGAGCCTACTATGGC. Amino acid sequence: CASRTGTGGPGAYYG. The full CDR3 reads CASRTGTGGPGAYYGYTF.

This clone was counted at least ten times. The missing CDR3 end, 3 residues past where the read stops, is filled in from the germline J gene. The genes are TRBV19 and TRBJ2-7; 12 bases agree with TRBD2. Germline assignment: CDR1 LNHDA and CDR2 SQIVND (reference sequence). V shed 3 bases, J shed 6 bases, and the junction held 6 bases outside the gene matches. The CDR3 spans 15 residues. CDR3 DNA (partial): TGTGCCAGTAGTATGTCGAGACTAGCGGGAGTCGAG. It yields the protein CASSMSRLAGVE. The complete CDR3 reads CASSMSRLAGVEQYF. Full variable domain (rest looked up from reference TRBV19 and TRBJ2-7): DGGITQSPKYLFRKEGQNVTLSCEQNLNHDAMYWYRQDPGQGLRLIYYSQIVNDFQKGDIAEGYSVSREKKESFPLTVTSAQKNPTAFYLCASSMSRLAGVEQYFGPGTRLTVT.

This clone showed up many times. The read ends 3 residues before the CDR3 terminus; that terminus is restored from the germline J gene. The V gene is TRBV6-1, the J gene TRBJ1-1; TRBD1 is a possible D gene (6 bases). The germline CDR1 and CDR2 sequences are MNHNS and SASEGT. Trimming removed 3 bases at V and 0 bases at J, with 11 bases between. The CDR3 has 15 amino acids. CDR3 loop: CASSDVGDMNTEAFF. Incomplete CDR3 DNA: TGTGCCAGCAGTGACGTCGGGGACATGAACACTGAA.

This clone has at least ten counts. The read ends 3 residues shy of where the CDR3 ends; the end is completed using the germline J gene. The chain recombines TRBV5-1 with TRBJ1-1; 8 bases agree with TRBD1. Per the germline V gene, CDR1 is SGHRS and CDR2 is YFSETQ. Trimming removed 4 bases from V and 4 bases from J; junction bases left unmatched: 3. This CDR3 comprises 13 residues. The CDR3 sequence is CASSNTGGTEAFF. The CDR3 bases that were read are TGCGCCAGCAGCAACACAGGGGGCACTGAA.

A note on this clone: With the read ending 3 residues before the CDR3 end, the germline J gene is used to fill in that end. The chain couples TRBV7-9 to TRBJ2-7, with D tentatively TRBD1 (5 bases). V was clipped by 5 bases and J by 3 bases, with 14 bases between them. Germline-derived CDR1 and CDR2 are SEHNR and FQNEAQ (reference sequence). The CDR3 loop spans 14 amino acids. The CDR3 loop reads CASSDHGANYEQYF. CDR3 bases read: TGTGCCAGCAGCGACCATGGGGCAAACTACGAG.

This clone has ten or more counts. Read data end 3 residues before the CDR3 end; the end is taken from the germline J gene. The rearrangement links TRBV28 to TRBJ2-2; TRBD2 aligns across 7 bases. CDR1 and CDR2 (germline): MDHEN, SYDVKM. This CDR3 is built from 16 residues. The V and J ends lost 1 base and 5 bases, in that order; junction bases with no gene match: 7. The CDR3 loop is CASSLLGGSLTGELFF. The covered CDR3 bases are TGTGCCAGCAGTTTATTGGGCGGGAGTTTGACCGGGGAG.

This clone has ten or more counts. The read stops 3 residues short of the end of the CDR3; the missing end is completed from the germline J gene. The chain carries TRBV6-1 and TRBJ2-2; D unclear. This CDR3 contains 11 residues. The germline V and J ends were trimmed by 4 bases and 6 bases, with 3 bases remaining between them. CDR1 is MNHNS and CDR2 is SASEGT in the germline V gene. Incomplete CDR3 DNA: TGTGCCAGCAGTGCGGCCGGGGAG. It yields the protein CASSAAGE. The CDR3 as a whole reads CASSAAGELFF.

This clone has a count of ten or more. The CDR3 is cut off 3 residues early in the read; its end comes from the germline J gene. V is TRBV6-2 or TRBV6-3 and J is TRBJ2-4; TRBD2 is a possible D gene (6 bases). The CDR3 is 16 amino acids. Trimming shortened V by 0 bases and J by 3 bases, and 12 bases separated the two germline ends. Germline V gives CDR1 MNHEY, CDR2 SVGEGT. This chain's CDR3 is CASSYSGGSGKNIQYF. The DNA read from the CDR3 is TGTGCCAGCAGTTACTCGGGCGGTAGCGGCAAAAACATT.

This clone was observed at least ten times. The CDR3 end falls 3 residues outside the read, so it is completed with the germline J gene. This chain links TRBV30 with TRBJ2-3, with D perhaps TRBD1 (5 bases). The CDR3 sequence is 14 residues long. Trimming left V 1 base short and J 2 bases short, with 10 bases between. Looked up from germline, CDR1 is GTSNPN and CDR2 is SVGIG (reference sequence). The CDR3 is CAWSEGLSTDTQYF. The sequenced part of the CDR3 DNA is TGTGCCTGGAGTGAGGGGCTATCCACAGATACG.

In regard to this clone: Read coverage stops 3 residues before the CDR3 terminus; the germline J gene supplies the remainder. The chain has TRBV7-2 and TRBJ1-2; perhaps TRBD1 as D (5 bases). Germline CDR1 is SGHTA and CDR2 is FQGNSA. This CDR3 has 13 residues. The covered CDR3 bases are TGTGCCAGCAGCGATGTGACAGTCCCTGAC. Protein product: CASSDVTVPD. The entire CDR3 is CASSDVTVPDYTF.

This clone has ten or more counts. The CDR3 goes on 3 residues after the read ends, and that part is filled in from the germline J gene. The chain is built from TRBV6-2 or TRBV6-3 and TRBJ2-3, with 7 bases matching TRBD1. The germline V gene has CDR1 MNHEY and CDR2 SVGEGT. The CDR3 spans 14 residues. Trimming cost V 2 bases and J 1 base; bases outside gene matches: 0. CDR3 loop: CASSYGTGTDTQYF. The sequenced CDR3 bases are TGTGCCAGCAGTTACGGGACAGGCACAGATACG.